This entry lists 4 T cell receptor beta chains sequenced from one sample in a study of T cells in Graves' hyperthyroidism and ophthalmopathy. RNA transcripts gave rise to amplified TCR beta CDR3 regions. HTBI primers were the set used in a first-round RT-PCR of the TCR CDR3. TCRdb passed the multiplex PCR reads through MiXCR, listing each CDR3 protein once. The sample holds about half a million distinct CDR3 sequences, approximately 16% seen once. Material for sequencing was blood. These receptors all stem from a young woman with Graves' ophthalmopathy.

The table lists this clonotype with a few counts. The chain's CDR3 is CASSLARSGLYNEQFF. The DNA of the CDR3 is TGTGCCAGCAGTTTAGCCCGGAGCGGGTTATACAATGAGCAGTTCTTC. The chain recombines TRBV12-3 or TRBV12-4 with TRBJ2-1; possibly TRBD2 for D (6 bases). The CDR3 is 16 residues long. V lost 0 bases and J 4 bases, leaving 13 bases between the germline ends.

This clonotype was detected many times. This chain uses TRBV6-1 with TRBJ1-1; maybe TRBD1 (6 bases). V lost 5 bases and J lost 3, with 13 bases in between. Germline V gives CDR1 MNHNS, CDR2 SASEGT. The CDR3 is made up of 14 amino acids. The chain's CDR3 is CASSLQQGDTEAFF. CDR3 DNA sequence: TGTGCCAGCAGTTTGCAACAGGGTGACACTGAAGCTTTCTTT.

The chain uses TRBV12-3 or TRBV12-4 and TRBJ2-7; D possibly uses TRBD1 or TRBD2 (5 bases each). V was shortened by 1 base and J by 6 bases, with 10 bases between the two germline ends. This CDR3 is 13 amino acids long. CDR3 sequence reads: CASSLGERGEQYF. DNA of the CDR3: TGTGCCAGCAGTTTAGGGGAGAGGGGCGAGCAGTACTTC.

The table lists this clonotype with a few counts. The J gene is TRBJ1-5, the V gene TRBV6-2 or TRBV6-3, with 12 nucleotides matching TRBD1. Unmatched junction bases numbered 6, after V lost 6 bases and J lost 3 bases. Per the germline V gene, CDR1 is MNHEY and CDR2 is SVGEGT. The CDR3 is made up of 16 amino acids. CDR3 sequence reads: CASRRPGQGANQPQHF. CDR3 nucleotides: TGTGCCAGCAGACGTCCGGGACAGGGGGCCAATCAGCCCCAGCATTTT.